The sequence of this T cell receptor (beta chain) was determined in a study of blood T cells in healthy people across ages. About the research overall: When template switching was applied, about one barcoded beta molecule was captured per two T cells.

With V trimmed by 0 bases and J by 7 bases, 5 bases remained unmatched. CDR3 size: 16 residues. In germline, CDR1 is DFQATT, CDR2 SNEGSKA (reference sequence). Regarding the study as a whole: As naive T cell percentage varied, TCR beta diversity correlated strongly with it.

Sample donors were healthy Caucasian individuals that came from Russia, aged 6 to 90. In the case of this clonotype: Its cognate antigen is unknown.

Combining a sample-barcoded 5' primer with a J-beta primer mix, a second PCR ran for about 6 to 12 cycles. MiXCR, run by TCRdb on the 5' RACE reads, gives a single entry per CDR3 protein. The repertoire holds approximately 800,000 distinct CDR3 sequences, with approximately 53% as singletons. Material: blood. This chain uses TRBV20-1 with TRBJ2-1; 14 positions agree with TRBD2. The receptor comes from a man aged 40-49 years in good health. Written as DNA, the CDR3 is TGCAGTGCTAGAGAGCAGGGACTAGCGGGAGTTAATGAGCAGTTCTTC. Translating it yields CSAREQGLAGVNEQFF.